This passage covers 12 T cell receptor beta chains from one sample sequenced in a study of shared clonotypes between healthy human individuals. Sequencing used immunoSEQ multiplex PCR; TCRdb keeps in-frame clones, though not all of them. The table has roughly 500,000 clones, roughly 80% seen once. The sample consisted of PBMCs. The receptors were sampled from a woman in her thirties or forties in good health. Some clones in this sample may be carry-over from other donors' samples.

This chain joins TRBV2 and TRBJ2-1, with no clear D. The germline V and J ends were trimmed by 4 bases and 3 bases, with 10 bases remaining between them. The germline gives CDR1 SNHLY, CDR2 FYNNEI. The CDR3 is 14 residues long. CDR3: CASSADARYNEQFF. In nucleotides, the CDR3 is TGTGCCAGCAGTGCCGATGCCCGCTACAATGAGCAGTTCTTC.

The chain joins TRBV7-2 to TRBJ2-3, with D perhaps matching TRBD1 (5 bases). V was cut by 5 bases and J by 0 bases, with 12 bases left in between. This CDR3 region has 15 residues. Germline V gene sequence: CDR1 SGHTA, CDR2 FQGNSA. This CDR3 is CASSPKGLSTDTQYF. Written as DNA, the CDR3 is TGTGCCAGCAGCCCCAAGGGGCTAAGCACAGATACGCAGTATTTT.

The rearrangement uses TRBV5-1 and TRBJ1-6; D not resolved. Germline V gene lookup returns CDR1 SGHRS and CDR2 YFSETQ. The V gene lost 0 bases and the J gene lost 4 bases, with 11 bases spanning the gap. The CDR3 is made up of 16 amino acids. CDR3 nucleotides: TGCGCCAGCAGCTTGGATCGCGGAGGGTATAATTCACCCCTCCACTTT. Protein product: CASSLDRGGYNSPLHF.

The chain joins TRBV5-6 to TRBJ1-5; tentative D call: TRBD1 (5 bases). There are 12 residues in the CDR3. V was clipped by 5 bases and J by 5 bases, with 8 bases between them. Germline CDR1 SGHDT, CDR2 YYEEEE. The DNA of the CDR3 is TGTGCCAGCAGTTTAGGGGATCAGCCCCAGCATTTT. Protein product: CASSLGDQPQHF.

The chain couples TRBV6-1 to TRBJ1-2; no firm D call. CDR1 is MNHNS and CDR2 is SASEGT in the germline V gene. The CDR3 extends over 14 amino acids. With 7 bases removed from V and 3 bases from J, the gap between germline ends came to 15 bases. The CDR3 protein is CASTAYPEDYGYTF. CDR3 nucleotide sequence: TGTGCCAGCACCGCCTACCCTGAGGACTATGGCTACACCTTC.

V usage is TRBV5-6 and J usage is TRBJ2-7, with D unclear. Deletions cut 1 base from V and 3 bases from J, with 14 bases between. The germline CDR1 and CDR2 sequences are SGHDT and YYEEEE. The CDR3 is 15 amino acids. The CDR3 DNA sequence: TGTGCCAGCAGCTTGAGTGTGGGGATTTTCTACGAGCAGTACTTC. Its protein product is CASSLSVGIFYEQYF. The full variable domain, rest sourced from reference TRBV5-6 and TRBJ2-7, is DAGVTQSPTHLIKTRGQQVTLRCSPKSGHDTVSWYQQALGQGPQFIFQYYEEEERQRGNFPDRFSGHQFPNYSSELNVNALLLGDSALYLCASSLSVGIFYEQYFGPGTRLTVT.

The chain employs TRBV7-9 and TRBJ2-2; perhaps TRBD2 as D (6 bases). This CDR3 is 15 amino acids long. Trimming removed 8 bases from V and 1 base from J, with 14 bases in between. The germline gives CDR1 SEHNR, CDR2 FQNEAQ (reference sequence). This chain's CDR3 is CASQRGTQNTGELFF. The DNA of the CDR3 is TGTGCCAGCCAGCGCGGGACCCAGAACACCGGGGAGCTGTTTTTT. The whole variable domain, remainder taken from reference TRBV7-9 and TRBJ2-2, is DTGVSQNPRHKITKRGQNVTFRCDPISEHNRLYWYRQTLGQGPEFLTYFQNEAQLEKSRLLSDRFSAERPKGSFSTLEIQRTEQGDSAMYLCASQRGTQNTGELFFGEGSRLTVL.

This sequence joins TRBV11-2 and TRBJ2-7; D possibly matches TRBD1 or TRBD2 (5 bases each). The CDR3 has 14 residues. The ends were cut back, 6 bases at V and 3 bases at J, with 15 bases in the middle. Germline V gene sequence: CDR1 SGHAT, CDR2 FQNNGV. The CDR3 DNA reads TGTGCCAGCAGGAGGGGTGACATGAACTACGAGCAGTACTTC. It encodes CASRRGDMNYEQYF.

This chain connects TRBV13 to TRBJ1-5; D call uncertain. V dropped 0 bases and J dropped 1 base, with 4 bases sitting between them. Germline lookup yields CDR1 PRHDT and CDR2 FYEKMQ (reference sequence). The CDR3 loop spans 14 amino acids. This chain's CDR3 is CASSLGASNQPQHF. In DNA form, the CDR3 reads TGTGCCAGCAGCTTAGGGGCGAGCAATCAGCCCCAGCATTTT. Variable domain in full (rest from reference TRBV13 and TRBJ1-5): AAGVIQSPRHLIKEKRETATLKCYPIPRHDTVYWYQQGPGQDPQFLISFYEKMQSDKGSIPDRFSAQQFSDYHSELNMSSLELGDSALYFCASSLGASNQPQHFGDGTRLSIL.

This chain joins TRBV18 and TRBJ1-1, with 9 bases identical to TRBD1. Germline-derived CDR1 and CDR2 are KGHSH and LQKENI. Germline trimming cut 3 bases from V and 6 bases from J; bases unmatched to any gene: 23. The CDR3 has 20 amino acids. The CDR3 DNA reads as TGTGCCAGCTCACCTCCCTACTACACAGGGGGCTCCATCTTTACCCCTGAAGCTTTCTTT. Translation: CASSPPYYTGGSIFTPEAFF. Variable domain in full (rest from reference TRBV18 and TRBJ1-1): NAGVMQNPRHLVRRRGQEARLRCSPMKGHSHVYWYRQLPEEGLKFMVYLQKENIIDESGMPKERFSAEFPKEGPSILRIQQVVRGDSAAYFCASSPPYYTGGSIFTPEAFFGQGTRLTVV.

The CDR3 reads CASSSPPGNRPSDEQYF. CDR3 sequence (DNA): TGTGCCAGCAGCTCCCCTCCAGGGAACCGCCCAAGCGACGAGCAGTACTTC. The chain uses TRBV5-5 and TRBJ2-7; D is possibly TRBD1 (5 bases). Looked up from germline, CDR1 is SGHKS and CDR2 is YYEKEE (reference sequence). Trimming left V 3 bases short and J 5 bases short, with 24 bases between. The CDR3 runs 17 residues.

The rearrangement uses TRBV18 and TRBJ1-1, with D possibly TRBD1 on 6 matching bases. This CDR3 spans 16 amino acids. V gave up 0 bases and J gave up 1 base, with 12 bases separating them. The germline CDR1 and CDR2 sequences are KGHSH and LQKENI. CDR3 sequence reads: CASSPPGAGENTEAFF. The CDR3 coding sequence is TGTGCCAGCTCACCACCTGGGGCAGGGGAGAACACTGAAGCTTTCTTT.